Presented here are 6 T cell receptor beta chains from one specimen sequenced in a study of blood T cell repertoires in COVID-19. The assay was immunoSEQ multiplex PCR, and TCRdb's table has in-frame clones only and misses some. The sample has about 200,000 clones, 85% to 90% seen once. The sequencing sample was made of peripheral blood. These TCRs come from an elderly man with acute or convalescent COVID-19.

The chain joins TRBV6-5 to TRBJ1-1; the D is unclear. Trimming left V 7 bases short and J 5 bases short, with 8 bases between. CDR3 size: 11 residues. In germline, CDR1 is MNHEY, CDR2 SVGAGI. Here the CDR3 reads CASTGQTEAFF. The CDR3 nucleotides are TGTGCCAGCACTGGCCAAACTGAAGCTTTCTTT.

This clone was picked up one time. This chain uses TRBV21-1 with TRBJ2-3; the table's D call of TRBD2 was not tested on the DNA. TRBV21-1 represents a pseudogene. The CDR3 sequence is 17 residues long. CDR3: CASSKESSGKQADTQYF. The DNA for the CDR3 is TGTGCCAGCAGCAAAGAGTCTAGCGGGAAACAGGCAGATACGCAGTATTTT.

The chain joins TRBV4-1 to TRBJ1-2; D unclear. Trimming stripped 1 base from V and 8 bases from J, with 14 bases between. Germline CDR1 is MGHRA and CDR2 is YSYEKL. The CDR3 totals 14 residues. CDR3 nucleotides: TGCGCCAGCAGCCAAGTCGGGTCTCTAATAGGCTACACCTTC. It translates to CASSQVGSLIGYTF.

This clone was found once. CDR3 DNA: TGTGCCAGCAGCAGGGTCTCGGGAAACACCATATATTTT. This gives the protein CASSRVSGNTIYF. The rearrangement uses TRBV6-5 and TRBJ1-3, with D perhaps matching TRBD1 (5 bases). Trimming shortened V by 6 bases and J by 4 bases, and 10 bases separated the two germline ends. The CDR3 is 13 residues long. Looked up from germline, CDR1 is MNHEY and CDR2 is SVGAGI.

J is TRBJ1-1 and V is TRBV18; tentatively, D is TRBD1 (6 bases). CDR3 size: 14 residues. With 5 bases removed from V and 2 bases from J, the gap between germline ends came to 12 bases. CDR1 is KGHSH, CDR2 LQKENI, per germline. The CDR3 region is CASSYDRPNTEAFF. CDR3 in DNA: TGTGCCAGCTCATACGACAGGCCTAACACTGAAGCTTTCTTT.

V gene TRBV11-2 combines with J gene TRBJ2-5; D might be TRBD2 (7 bases). Looked up from germline, CDR1 is SGHAT and CDR2 is FQNNGV. The CDR3 totals 15 residues. The V and J ends lost 7 bases and 5 bases respectively, with 20 bases between them. CDR3 DNA: TGTGCCAGCACCACGGGGGCGGGAGTGATGGAGACCCAGTACTTC. This sequence encodes CASTTGAGVMETQYF.